This T cell receptor beta chain was profiled in a study of T cell repertoires in cytomegalovirus infection. Between the trimmed V and J ends, which lost 4 bases and 0 bases, there was a span of 7 bases. Germline values: CDR1 SGHTA, CDR2 FQGNSA. The CDR3 runs 14 residues. As concerns this clonotype: Its antigen is not identified.

TCRdb used MiXCR to reprocess the reads, holding one entry per CDR3 protein. The table lists some 800,000 distinct CDR3 sequences, about 33% of them singletons. This receptor was obtained from a human donor in good health (CMV status not recorded). Some clones in this sample may be carry-over from other donors' samples. This sample comprised cultured CD8+ T cells from PBMCs, obtained from culture after CMV antigen stimulation. The rearrangement joins TRBV7-2 to TRBJ1-5; D is undetermined. The CDR3 region is CASSSSFSNQPQHF. The CDR3 nucleotides are TGTGCCAGCAGCTCCTCATTTAGCAATCAGCCCCAGCATTTT.